This T cell receptor (beta chain) is from a study of CD8 T cells in Susac syndrome. Roughly 0.5 to 1 ug RNA was reverse transcribed with random hexamers. TCR beta CDR3 was amplified by immunoSEQ multiplex PCR. This amplification extended across 54 Vbeta and 13 Jbeta segments. TCRdb reanalysed the immunoSEQ multiplex PCR reads using MiXCR and keeps one entry per CDR3 protein. The sample includes fewer than 350,000 distinct CDR3 sequences, about 90% of them seen just once. V was pared by 0 bases and J by 6 bases, with 5 bases of the junction left unmatched. Per the germline V gene, CDR1 is SGDLS and CDR2 is YYNGEE. There are 15 residues in the CDR3.

What was sequenced was CD4+ T cells from PBMCs. This TCR derives from a human donor with multiple sclerosis. V and J are TRBV9 and TRBJ2-1; TRBD2 aligns across 8 bases. The CDR3 DNA is TGTGCCAGCAGCGTAGAGGGGACTAGGGGCAATGAGCAGTTCTTC. Translated, it gives CASSVEGTRGNEQFF.